The next 10 T cell receptor beta chains were all read from a single sample in a study of T cells after yellow fever vaccination. TCRdb processed the 5' RACE reads anew with MiXCR; each CDR3 protein has one entry. The sample yields some 22,000 distinct CDR3 sequences, 5.2% seen once. The sample was PBMCs, either bulk or a sorted T-cell subset (CD4+, CD8+, memory, or dextramer-sorted; not recorded which), taken about 49 days after the first yellow fever vaccination. These receptors came from a man between 18 and 29 years old who received the YFV17D yellow fever vaccine.

This clonotype came up many times. The V call is TRBV5-6, the J call TRBJ1-2; 9 nucleotides line up with TRBD1. With V trimmed by 2 bases and J by 2 bases, 10 bases remained unmatched. The CDR3 covers 17 residues. The germline gives CDR1 SGHDT, CDR2 YYEEEE. CDR3 protein: CASSFSNRDRVNYGYTF. Written as DNA, the CDR3 is TGTGCCAGCAGCTTCAGTAACCGGGACAGGGTCAACTATGGCTACACCTTC.

This clonotype was seen a few times. This rearrangement joins TRBV7-2 to TRBJ1-1, with D tentatively TRBD1 (5 bases). CDR3 length: 14 amino acids. Germline V gives CDR1 SGHTA, CDR2 FQGNSA. With 2 bases removed from V and 10 bases from J, the gap between germline ends came to 17 bases. The CDR3 region is CASSLYPAPGGAFF. The CDR3 DNA sequence: TGTGCCAGCAGCTTATATCCGGCGCCGGGGGGAGCTTTCTTT.

This clonotype was seen at least ten times. The chain links TRBV7-3 to TRBJ1-6, with D tentatively TRBD1 (5 bases). This CDR3 is built from 14 residues. The V gene's germline CDR1 is SGHTA and CDR2 FQGTGA. The germline V and J ends were trimmed by 4 bases and 6 bases, with 10 bases remaining between them. Here the CDR3 reads CASSSGTANSPLHF. The CDR3 DNA reads as TGTGCCAGCAGCTCCGGGACGGCTAATTCACCCCTCCACTTT.

There are many counts of this clonotype. The V call is TRBV18, the J call TRBJ1-1; 11 bases match TRBD1. The CDR3 loop spans 16 amino acids. Germline V CDR1 and CDR2: KGHSH, LQKENI. V gave up 4 bases and J gave up 4 bases; unmatched junction bases: 8. CDR3 residues: CASSLFPGQGGTEAFF. CDR3 nucleotides: TGTGCCAGCTCACTTTTTCCGGGACAGGGGGGCACTGAAGCTTTCTTT.

The genes are TRBV5-4 and TRBJ1-2; D remains ambiguous. The CDR3 is 13 residues long. Germline lookup yields CDR1 SGHNT and CDR2 YYREEE (reference sequence). Trimming left V 5 bases short and J 4 bases short, with 12 bases between. CDR3 sequence: CASSPPETYGYTF. The CDR3, as DNA: TGTGCCAGCAGTCCACCCGAGACCTATGGCTACACCTTC.

Remarks on this clonotype: A read error may account for a junction end that differs from germline. The chain couples TRBV10-3 to TRBJ2-5; D may be TRBD2 (6 bases). This CDR3 spans 16 amino acids. The germline V gene encodes CDR1 ENHRY and CDR2 SYGVKD. The CDR3 region is CSISESRLACRETQYF. CDR3 bases: TGTTCCATCAGTGAGTCTAGGCTAGCGTGCAGGGAGACCCAGTACTTC.

This clonotype was recorded at least ten times. V gene TRBV3-1 combines with J gene TRBJ2-5; weak D call: TRBD2 (6 bases). Germline V CDR1 and CDR2: LGHDT, YNNKEL (reference sequence). Trimming removed 4 bases from V and 1 base from J, with 13 bases in between. This CDR3 is 15 amino acids long. CDR3 nucleotides: TGTGCCAGCAGCCCAAGCGGAGGGACCCAAGAGACCCAGTACTTC. Encoded protein: CASSPSGGTQETQYF.

This clonotype has at least ten counts. The V and J genes are TRBV5-1 and TRBJ2-3, with D possibly matching TRBD1 (6 bases). The CDR3 spans 16 residues. The V and J ends lost 1 base and 3 bases respectively, with 15 bases between them. The germline V gene encodes CDR1 SGHRS and CDR2 YFSETQ. CDR3 in amino acids: CASSLMSGDQTDTQYF. The CDR3 nucleotides read TGCGCCAGCAGCTTGATGTCAGGGGATCAGACAGATACGCAGTATTTT.

On this clonotype: A much more abundant neighbour one base away suggests this may be a read error. The chain uses TRBV7-9 and TRBJ1-2; weak D call: TRBD1 (5 bases). This CDR3 is 16 amino acids long. The germline CDR1 and CDR2 sequences are SEHNR and FQNEAQ (reference sequence). CDR3 in DNA: TGTGGCAGCAGCTTAAACTCTTGGAATCAGGGCGAGGGCTACACCTTC. Its protein product is CGSSLNSWNQGEGYTF.

This clonotype was seen many times. The chain employs TRBV11-2 and TRBJ2-1; unclear D gene. CDR1 and CDR2 from the germline V gene are SGHAT and FQNNGV. CDR3 length: 13 residues. Trimming left V 5 bases short and J 5 bases short, with 10 bases between. CDR3 nucleotides: TGTGCCAGCAGCCAGGCGCGTCACAATGAGCAGTTCTTC. It yields the protein CASSQARHNEQFF.